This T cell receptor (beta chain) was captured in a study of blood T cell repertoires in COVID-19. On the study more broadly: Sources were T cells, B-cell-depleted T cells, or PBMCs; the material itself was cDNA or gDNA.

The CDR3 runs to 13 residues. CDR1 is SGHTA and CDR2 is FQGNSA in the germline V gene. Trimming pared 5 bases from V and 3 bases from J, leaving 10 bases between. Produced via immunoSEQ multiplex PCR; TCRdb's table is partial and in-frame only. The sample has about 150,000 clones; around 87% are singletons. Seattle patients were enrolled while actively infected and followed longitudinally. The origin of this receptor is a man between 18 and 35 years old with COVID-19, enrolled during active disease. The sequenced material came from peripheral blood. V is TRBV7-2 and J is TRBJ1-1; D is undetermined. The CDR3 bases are TGTGCCAGCAGCGAAGACATCCACACTGAAGCTTTCTTT. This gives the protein CASSEDIHTEAFF.